These 15 T cell receptor beta chains were all obtained from the same sample, sequenced in a study of blood T cell repertoires in COVID-19. The method was immunoSEQ multiplex PCR; TCRdb's version includes in-frame clones alone and lacks a portion of them. This table holds tens of thousands of clones, around 87% found once. Sequencing was performed on peripheral blood. These receptors all come from an older woman with COVID-19, enrolled during active disease.

The V gene is TRBV6-2 or TRBV6-3, the J gene TRBJ2-7; 12 bases fit TRBD2. J gave up 3 bases and V 6 bases, and 15 bases lay outside the gene matches. Germline lookup yields CDR1 MNHEY and CDR2 SVGEGT. This CDR3 region has 18 residues. The CDR3 nucleotides are TGTGCCAGCAGCTCACTAGCGGGAGGACGACGACTTATCTACGAGCAGTACTTC. It specifies CASSSLAGGRRLIYEQYF.

This rearrangement joins TRBV5-1 to TRBJ2-7; D may be TRBD2 (5 bases). V gave up 0 bases and J gave up 5 bases, with 9 bases separating them. The germline V gene encodes CDR1 SGHRS and CDR2 YFSETQ. The CDR3 is made up of 13 amino acids. CDR3 in DNA: TGCGCCAGCAGCTTGGACGGAGGCCACGAGCAGTACTTC. It is translated as CASSLDGGHEQYF.

This clone was observed once. V and J are TRBV3-1 (or the pseudogene TRBV3-2) and TRBJ2-1; 7 nucleotides agree with TRBD2. V dropped 5 bases and J dropped 3; count of bases not matched to a gene: 4. The CDR3 runs 14 residues. CDR1 LGHDT and CDR2 YNNKEL come from the germline V gene (reference sequence). The CDR3 here is CASSALAVYNEQFF. The CDR3 DNA reads TGTGCCAGCAGCGCCCTAGCGGTCTACAATGAGCAGTTCTTC.

The chain uses TRBV3-1 (or the pseudogene TRBV3-2) and TRBJ1-5, with TRBD1 matching 7 bases. CDR1 LGHDT and CDR2 YNNKEL come from the germline V gene (reference sequence). V lost 8 bases, J lost 4 bases, and 20 bases stayed unmatched. The CDR3 totals 18 residues. Here the CDR3 DNA reads TGTGCCAGCTGCATTTGGCGAGGGGGCGAGGGGGTTAATCAGCCCCAGCATTTT. Encoded protein: CASCIWRGGEGVNQPQHF.

This chain links TRBV9 with TRBJ1-3; D perhaps matches TRBD1 (5 bases). This CDR3 comprises 19 residues. Germline CDR1 is SGDLS and CDR2 is YYNGEE. V gave up 0 bases and J gave up 1 base, with 20 bases separating them. This chain's CDR3 is CASSVDPGVTGGSGNTIYF. DNA for the CDR3: TGTGCCAGCAGCGTAGATCCAGGAGTAACGGGGGGATCTGGAAACACCATATATTTT.

This clone has a handful of counts. This chain links TRBV27 with TRBJ2-1; 12 positions match TRBD2. This CDR3 is built from 18 residues. V lost 2 bases, J lost 10 bases, and 15 bases stayed unmatched. The germline CDR1 and CDR2 sequences are MNHEY and SMNVEV (reference sequence). This CDR3 reads CASSLRQGRTSGTYEQFF. The CDR3 bases are TGTGCCAGCAGTTTAAGACAGGGGAGGACTAGCGGGACGTACGAGCAGTTCTTC.

V gene TRBV2 combines with J gene TRBJ2-7; 7 bases align to TRBD2. This CDR3 region has 14 residues. Germline lookup yields CDR1 SNHLY and CDR2 FYNNEI. Trimming removed 0 bases from V and 2 bases from J; junction bases left unmatched: 1. CDR3 residues: CASSEAGLAYEQYF. In DNA, the CDR3 is TGTGCCAGCAGTGAAGCAGGACTAGCCTACGAGCAGTACTTC.

This chain connects TRBV5-6 to TRBJ2-5; D might be TRBD2 (6 bases). The CDR3 runs 14 residues. The germline V gene has CDR1 SGHDT and CDR2 YYEEEE. The V end lost 1 base, the J end lost 1 base, and 8 bases lay between the germline ends. The CDR3 bases are TGTGCCAGCAGCTTGTACGGGGGCCAAGAGACCCAGTACTTC. Translated: CASSLYGGQETQYF.

This clone came up once. CDR3 coding DNA: TGCGCCAGCAGTCAAAGTGCGGACAGCCTGAACACTGAAGCTTTCTTT. Translated: CASSQSADSLNTEAFF. The chain combines TRBV23-1 with TRBJ1-1, with D tentatively TRBD1 (6 bases). TRBV23-1 is filed as an ORF, its function uncertain. The CDR3 covers 16 residues. V shed 2 bases and J shed 0 bases, with 13 bases lying between them.

This chain links TRBV7-9 with TRBJ2-3, with D perhaps matching TRBD2 (7 bases). V was pared by 5 bases and J by 5 bases, with 20 bases between. The CDR3 spans 16 residues. Looked up from germline, CDR1 is SEHNR and CDR2 is FQNEAQ (reference sequence). CDR3 bases: TGTGCCAGCAGCCTGGGGGACGTCGGGGGGCAAGATACGCAGTATTTT. Residues: CASSLGDVGGQDTQYF.

The chain joins TRBV7-2 to TRBJ2-5; TRBD1 aligns across 7 bases. CDR3 length equals 14 residues. Trimming removed 4 bases from V and 3 bases from J; junction bases left unmatched: 5. Germline V gene lookup returns CDR1 SGHTA and CDR2 FQGNSA. The CDR3 DNA reads as TGTGCCAGCAGCTACCAGACAGGGAAAGAGACCCAGTACTTC. Translated, it gives CASSYQTGKETQYF.

J is TRBJ1-1 and V is TRBV28; TRBD1 matches at 11 bases. V lost 5 bases, J lost 11 bases, and 13 bases stayed unmatched. This CDR3 is 15 amino acids long. Per the germline V gene, CDR1 is MDHEN and CDR2 is SYDVKM. As DNA, the CDR3 is TGTGCCAGCAGTCCATCCCGGGACAGGGGGTTTCATGCTTTCTTT. Protein sequence: CASSPSRDRGFHAFF.

The rearrangement uses TRBV2 and TRBJ2-7, with 8 bases fitting TRBD1. Germline lookup yields CDR1 SNHLY and CDR2 FYNNEI. The CDR3 is 16 residues long. With 6 bases clipped from V and 0 bases from J, the junction kept 10 bases outside the gene matches. Here the CDR3 reads CASRPDRGRSSYEQYF. The CDR3 DNA sequence: TGTGCCAGCAGACCAGACAGGGGTCGCAGCTCCTACGAGCAGTACTTC. The full variable domain, its missing parts supplied by reference TRBV2 and TRBJ2-7, is EPEVTQTPSHQVTQMGQEVILRCVPISNHLYFYWYRQILGQKVEFLVSFYNNEISEKSEIFDDQFSVERPDGSNFTLKIRSTKLEDSAMYFCASRPDRGRSSYEQYFGPGTRLTVT.

The rearrangement links TRBV3-1 (or the pseudogene TRBV3-2) to TRBJ2-1; TRBD2 agrees at 11 bases. Germline CDR1 LGHDT, CDR2 YNNKEL (reference sequence). Trimming removed 4 bases from V and 9 bases from J; junction bases left unmatched: 11. This CDR3 comprises 16 residues. As DNA, the CDR3 is TGTGCCAGCAGCCCTATTTCTAGCGGGAGGTTGCGTGAGCAGTTCTTC. Protein: CASSPISSGRLREQFF.

The rearrangement uses TRBV7-8 and TRBJ2-1; 7 bases fit TRBD2. CDR1 and CDR2 from the germline V gene are SGHVS and FQNEAQ. V was pared by 2 bases and J by 10 bases, with 11 bases of the junction left unmatched. This CDR3 spans 15 amino acids. CDR3 nucleotide sequence: TGTGCCAGCAGCTTAACGGCCGCAGCGGGAACGGAGCAGTTCTTC. It encodes CASSLTAAAGTEQFF. Full variable domain (remainder filled in from reference TRBV7-8 and TRBJ2-1): GAGVSQSPRYKVAKRGQDVALRCDPISGHVSLFWYQQALGQGPEFLTYFQNEAQLDKSGLPSDRFFAERPEGSVSTLKIQRTQQEDSAVYLCASSLTAAAGTEQFFGPGTRLTVL.